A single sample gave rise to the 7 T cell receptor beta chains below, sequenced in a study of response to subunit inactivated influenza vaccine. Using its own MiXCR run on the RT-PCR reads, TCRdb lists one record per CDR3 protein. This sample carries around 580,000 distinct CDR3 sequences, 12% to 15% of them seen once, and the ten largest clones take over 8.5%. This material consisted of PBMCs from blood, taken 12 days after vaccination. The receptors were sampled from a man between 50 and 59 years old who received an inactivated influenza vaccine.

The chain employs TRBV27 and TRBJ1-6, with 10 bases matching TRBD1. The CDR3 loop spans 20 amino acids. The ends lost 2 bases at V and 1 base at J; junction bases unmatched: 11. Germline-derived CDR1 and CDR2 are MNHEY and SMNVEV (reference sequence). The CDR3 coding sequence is TGTGCCAGCAGTTTACACGGGACAGGGGTTCTAGAATCCTATAATTCACCCCTCCACTTT. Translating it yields CASSLHGTGVLESYNSPLHF.

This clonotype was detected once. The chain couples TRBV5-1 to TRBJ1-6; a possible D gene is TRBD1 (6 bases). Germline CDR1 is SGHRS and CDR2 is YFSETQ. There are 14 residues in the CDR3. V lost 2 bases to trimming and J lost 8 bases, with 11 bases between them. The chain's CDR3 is CASSFGQRDSPLHF. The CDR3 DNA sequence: TGCGCCAGCAGCTTCGGACAGAGGGATTCACCCCTCCACTTT.

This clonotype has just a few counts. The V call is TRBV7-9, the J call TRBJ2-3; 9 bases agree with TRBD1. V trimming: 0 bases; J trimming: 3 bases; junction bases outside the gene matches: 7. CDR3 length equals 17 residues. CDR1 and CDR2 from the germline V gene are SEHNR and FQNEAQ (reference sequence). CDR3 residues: CASSLAIRQGGTDTQYF. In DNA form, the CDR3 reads TGTGCCAGCAGCTTAGCGATCCGACAGGGGGGTACAGATACGCAGTATTTT.

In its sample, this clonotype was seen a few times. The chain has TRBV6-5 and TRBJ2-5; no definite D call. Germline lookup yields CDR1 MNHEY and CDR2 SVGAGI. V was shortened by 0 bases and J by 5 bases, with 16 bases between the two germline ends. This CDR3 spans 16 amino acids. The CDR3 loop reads CASSYSRHRAEETQYF. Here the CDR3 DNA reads TGTGCCAGCAGTTACTCGAGGCACAGAGCCGAGGAGACCCAGTACTTC.

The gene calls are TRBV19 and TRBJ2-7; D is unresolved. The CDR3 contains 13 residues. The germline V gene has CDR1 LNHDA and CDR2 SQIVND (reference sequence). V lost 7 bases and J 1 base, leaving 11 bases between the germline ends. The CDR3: CASNPGRSYEQYF. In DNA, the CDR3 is TGTGCCAGTAACCCGGGCCGTTCCTACGAGCAGTACTTC. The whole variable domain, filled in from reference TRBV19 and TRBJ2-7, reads DGGITQSPKYLFRKEGQNVTLSCEQNLNHDAMYWYRQDPGQGLRLIYYSQIVNDFQKGDIAEGYSVSREKKESFPLTVTSAQKNPTAFYLCASNPGRSYEQYFGPGTRLTVT.

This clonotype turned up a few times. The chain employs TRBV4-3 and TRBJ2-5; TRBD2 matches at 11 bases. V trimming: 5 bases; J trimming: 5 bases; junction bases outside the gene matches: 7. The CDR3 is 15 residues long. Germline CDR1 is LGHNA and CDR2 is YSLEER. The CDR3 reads CASSTRLAGTETQYF. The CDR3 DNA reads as TGCGCCAGCAGCACCCGACTAGCGGGGACCGAGACCCAGTACTTC.

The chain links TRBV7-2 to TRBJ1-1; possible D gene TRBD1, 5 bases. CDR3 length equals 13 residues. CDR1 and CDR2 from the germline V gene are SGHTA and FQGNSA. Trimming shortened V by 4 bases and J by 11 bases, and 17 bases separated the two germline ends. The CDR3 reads CASSSSGGREAFF. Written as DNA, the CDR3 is TGTGCCAGCAGCTCATCCGGGGGTCGAGAGGCTTTCTTT.